This T cell receptor beta chain appears in the sequencing data of a study of blood T cell repertoires in COVID-19. At the level of the study: Specimens from acute and convalescent COVID-19 originated in the United States, Italy and Spain. PBMCs, B-cell-depleted T cells, or T cells were the source of the cDNA or gDNA that made up the material.

Germline trimming cut 0 bases from V and 0 bases from J; bases unmatched to any gene: 5. In germline, CDR1 is SGHNT, CDR2 YYREEE (reference sequence). The CDR3 totals 17 residues. In the authors' methods: Scientists estimated how many nucleated cells there were by amplifying reference gene primers. Profiling relied on immunoSEQ multiplex PCR, and the TCRdb table lists in-frame clones only, not all of them. V and J calls and clone size are those listed in that table; D and trimming were worked out from the DNA. The sample gives some 240,000 clones, 80% to 90% of which show up once; approximately 1.3% is in the top ten.

Sequenced sample: peripheral blood. The V gene is TRBV5-4, the J gene TRBJ2-3; 9 nucleotides line up with TRBD2. The TCR originated in a woman aged 40 to 50 who had recovered from COVID-19. This CDR3 reads CASSLDLAGSSTDTQYF. CDR3 coding DNA: TGTGCCAGCAGCTTGGACCTAGCGGGGTCTAGCACAGATACGCAGTATTTT.